The sample holds a few counts of the clone carrying this TCR beta chain. The germline CDR1 and CDR2 sequences are MNHNS and SASEGT. V was clipped by 7 bases and J by 4 bases, with 22 bases between them. This CDR3 region has 16 residues. The data originate from a study of T-cell reconstitution after alpha-beta-depleted transplantation in children. Unique molecular identifiers were incorporated when the TCRbeta library was constructed. Via MiXCR, TCRdb re-called the PCR reads, giving one row per CDR3 protein. The sample includes about 400,000 distinct CDR3 sequences, about 14% of them seen just once. The origin of this receptor is a human donor who donated a stem cell graft to a child with Fanconi anemia. The V gene is TRBV6-1, the J gene TRBJ1-2; maybe TRBD1 (6 bases). Sequenced material: PBMCs, taken from the stem cell graft. Here the CDR3 reads CASIEGVALRGYGYTF. The CDR3 DNA reads as TGTGCCAGCATCGAGGGGGTAGCTTTACGAGGCTATGGCTACACCTTC.